The sequence of this TCR beta chain was determined in a study of shared clonotypes between healthy human individuals. Notes on the study in general: The study found about 4.6% of naive CD4 clonotypes shared across a handful of donors.

Investigators spread the genomic DNA of each subset evenly over several immunoSEQ plates. Clones were sequenced by immunoSEQ multiplex PCR, and TCRdb holds only the in-frame ones, with some missing. This sample yields 2 million to 2.5 million clones, of which more than 85% are seen a single time; approximately 0.4% belongs to the top ten. On this clone: Its specificity is unknown.

CDR1 and CDR2 (germline): GTSNPN, SVGIG (reference sequence). The CDR3 extends over 13 amino acids. Losses at the gene ends were 2 bases for V and 3 bases for J; bases not matched to a gene: 4. The chain employs TRBV30 and TRBJ2-7; 7 bases fit TRBD1. Sample: naive CD4+ T cells from PBMCs. Documented subset: CD45RA+ positively selected. This TCR was sampled from a man between 18 and 35 years old in good health. Some clones in this sample may be carry-over from other donors' samples. The CDR3 loop reads CAWSSTGIYEQYF. Here the CDR3 DNA reads TGTGCCTGGAGTTCGACAGGGATCTACGAGCAGTACTTC.